One sample yielded the 27 T cell receptor beta chains listed below, sequenced in a study of cytomegalovirus exposure and HLA in healthy donors. The PCR had 60 Vbeta and 13 Jbeta primers. The protocol was immunoSEQ multiplex PCR, while the TCRdb copy is restricted to in-frame clones and leaves out a portion. The table includes approximately 100,000 clones, around three quarters detected once. The sequenced material came from PBMCs. These receptors all stem from a human donor in good health.

The chain joins TRBV30 to TRBJ1-3, with a possible D match to TRBD1 (6 bases). The CDR3 is 14 amino acids. Germline CDR1 GTSNPN, CDR2 SVGIG (reference sequence). Trimming left V 5 bases short and J 4 bases short, with 15 bases between. DNA for the CDR3: TGTGCCTGGTACGAGCAGGGGCGAGGAAACACCATATATTTT. Its translation: CAWYEQGRGNTIYF. The variable domain in full, with the rest retrieved from reference TRBV30 and TRBJ1-3, is SQTIHQWPATLVQPVGSPLSLECTVEGTSNPNLYWYRQAAGRGLQLLFYSVGIGQISSEVPQNLSASRPQDRQFILSSKKLLLSDSGFYLCAWYEQGRGNTIYFGEGSWLTVV.

The chain uses TRBV28 and TRBJ1-5; TRBD1 matches 7 bases. CDR3 size: 17 residues. V was clipped by 5 bases and J by 0 bases; unmatched bases: 10. Looked up from germline, CDR1 is MDHEN and CDR2 is SYDVKM. CDR3: CASSIIGGASSNQPQHF. The DNA of the CDR3 is TGTGCCAGCAGTATAATAGGGGGCGCGAGTAGCAATCAGCCCCAGCATTTT.

The chain recombines TRBV19 with TRBJ2-1, with TRBD2 matching 13 bases. V shed 4 bases, J shed 9 bases, and the junction held 6 bases outside the gene matches. The V gene's germline CDR1 is LNHDA and CDR2 SQIVND (reference sequence). The CDR3 sequence is 15 residues long. The DNA for the CDR3 is TGTGCCAGTAGTACCCCGGGACTAGCGGGACGTGAGCAGTTCTTC. This translates into CASSTPGLAGREQFF.

With regard to this clone: At the DNA level, this CDR3 is encoded by other sequences in the same sample as well. V is TRBV2 and J is TRBJ1-4, with TRBD1 matching 8 bases. V lost 5 bases to trimming and J lost 6 bases; unmatched junction nucleotides: 8. CDR3 length: 15 residues. Per the germline V gene, CDR1 is SNHLY and CDR2 is FYNNEI. CDR3 in DNA: TGTGCCAGCAGTCCAGGGGGGACAGGATATGAAAAACTGTTTTTT. This sequence encodes CASSPGGTGYEKLFF.

The chain joins TRBV30 to TRBJ1-1; D unresolved. The germline V gene encodes CDR1 GTSNPN and CDR2 SVGIG (reference sequence). The CDR3 sequence is 13 residues long. Trimming shortened V by 5 bases and J by 7 bases, and 17 bases separated the two germline ends. In DNA form, the CDR3 reads TGTGCCTGGGAGCCCTCGAGGGCTGGTGAAGCTTTCTTT. Translation: CAWEPSRAGEAFF.

In this sample, this clone turned up a few times. The rearrangement uses TRBV6-6 and TRBJ2-7; TRBD1 agrees at 8 bases. This CDR3 has 12 amino acids. The V segment lost 8 bases and the J segment 2 bases; nucleotides outside the gene matches: 2. From germline, CDR1 is MNHNY and CDR2 SVGAGI (reference sequence). The CDR3 reads CASRTGPYEQYF. The CDR3 region has the DNA TGTGCCAGCCGGACAGGGCCCTACGAGCAGTACTTC.

The V call is TRBV6-5, the J call TRBJ2-1; TRBD2 aligns across 8 bases. Germline V gives CDR1 MNHEY, CDR2 SVGAGI. The V gene end was trimmed by 6 bases and the J gene end by 8 bases; junction bases not matched to a gene: 12. The CDR3 has 15 residues. CDR3 sequence: CASRPRRGGSHEQFF. The CDR3 coding sequence is TGTGCCAGCAGGCCCCGCCGGGGGGGTAGCCATGAGCAGTTCTTC.

The chain employs TRBV30 and TRBJ2-5, with D possibly being TRBD1 (6 bases). Trimming removed 2 bases at V and 4 bases at J, with 20 bases between. The CDR3 runs 16 residues. Germline values: CDR1 GTSNPN, CDR2 SVGIG (reference sequence). CDR3 bases: TGTGCCTGGAGTTCTACCCCCACAGGGAAAGGAGAGACCCAGTACTTC. This gives the protein CAWSSTPTGKGETQYF. The complete variable domain, with remaining parts taken from reference TRBV30 and TRBJ2-5, reads SQTIHQWPATLVQPVGSPLSLECTVEGTSNPNLYWYRQAAGRGLQLLFYSVGIGQISSEVPQNLSASRPQDRQFILSSKKLLLSDSGFYLCAWSSTPTGKGETQYFGPGTRLLVL.

The chain recombines TRBV5-1 with TRBJ2-5, with TRBD1 as a possible D gene (5 bases). The CDR3 has 16 amino acids. V was clipped by 4 bases and J by 0 bases, with 16 bases between them. Per germline, CDR1 SGHRS and CDR2 YFSETQ. CDR3 residues: CASSTGPTLHQETQYF. The CDR3 bases are TGCGCCAGCAGCACAGGACCCACCCTTCACCAAGAGACCCAGTACTTC.

J is TRBJ2-7 and V is TRBV5-1, with TRBD2 matching 15 bases. Losses at the gene ends were 3 bases for V and 0 bases for J; bases not matched to a gene: 4. Per germline, CDR1 SGHRS and CDR2 YFSETQ. This CDR3 is 17 amino acids long. Written as DNA, the CDR3 is TGCGCCAGCAGCTCCGGACTAGCGGGAGGGATCTCCTACGAGCAGTACTTC. It is translated as CASSSGLAGGISYEQYF.

The chain couples TRBV19 to TRBJ2-7, with 8 positions matching TRBD1. Looked up from germline, CDR1 is LNHDA and CDR2 is SQIVND (reference sequence). With 5 bases clipped from V and 4 bases from J, the junction kept 7 bases outside the gene matches. This CDR3 contains 14 residues. CDR3 region: CASSVRQGLYEQYF. The DNA of the CDR3 is TGTGCCAGTAGTGTTCGACAGGGGCTATACGAGCAGTACTTC.

The chain recombines TRBV27 with TRBJ2-2; tentatively, D is TRBD1 (6 bases). The V and J ends lost 3 bases and 5 bases respectively, with 16 bases between them. Germline V gene sequence: CDR1 MNHEY, CDR2 SMNVEV (reference sequence). The CDR3 sequence is 16 residues long. The CDR3 DNA is TGTGCCAGCAGTTTGGGTTACAGGGTATGGACCGGGGAGCTGTTTTTT. It encodes CASSLGYRVWTGELFF.

The chain combines TRBV5-1 with TRBJ2-1; D is possibly TRBD1 (6 bases). This CDR3 is built from 14 residues. CDR1 SGHRS and CDR2 YFSETQ come from the germline V gene. Trimming left V 4 bases short and J 8 bases short, with 16 bases between. The CDR3 coding sequence is TGCGCCAGCAGCGTCGCGAGACAGGTTTATGAGCAGTTCTTC. Amino acid sequence: CASSVARQVYEQFF.

J is TRBJ2-7 and V is TRBV19; possibly TRBD2 for D (6 bases). In germline, CDR1 is LNHDA, CDR2 SQIVND (reference sequence). V lost 5 bases, J lost 5 bases, and 16 bases lay in between. CDR3 length: 14 residues. The CDR3 reads CASSDLARTNEQYF. The CDR3 DNA reads TGTGCCAGTAGTGATTTGGCCCGGACTAACGAGCAGTACTTC.

Within the sample, this clone is medium-sized. At one end, the junction sequence differs from germline, possibly due to a read error. The V gene is TRBV7-7, the J gene TRBJ2-2, with 7 bases matching TRBD2. Germline CDR1 reads SSHAT; CDR2 reads FNYEAQ (reference sequence). The CDR3 has 15 amino acids. The CDR3, as DNA: TGTGCTAGCAGCCCTAGCGGCTCGAACACCGGGGAGCTGTTTTTT. Translation gives CASSPSGSNTGELFF.

The chain combines TRBV4-2 with TRBJ1-4; tentative D call: TRBD1 (5 bases). There are 18 residues in the CDR3. Germline CDR1 and CDR2: LGHNA and YNFKEQ. Trimming pared 1 base from V and 4 bases from J, leaving 19 bases between. CDR3 amino acids: CASSQVTGVGTFNEKLFF. The CDR3, as DNA: TGTGCCAGCAGCCAAGTTACGGGGGTAGGGACCTTTAATGAAAAACTGTTTTTT.

V usage is TRBV6-1 and J usage is TRBJ2-7; 7 bases are a match to TRBD1. The CDR3 spans 14 residues. Trimming took 6 bases from V and 1 from J; bases not matched to a gene: 6. CDR1 and CDR2 (germline): MNHNS, SASEGT. CDR3 protein: CASSPGTVSYEQYF. The CDR3, as DNA: TGTGCCAGCAGCCCCGGGACAGTTTCCTACGAGCAGTACTTC.

CDR3 bases: TGTGCCAGCACCTTTACTAGCGGGGCCTACGAGCAGTACTTC. Protein: CASTFTSGAYEQYF. The chain carries TRBV6-6 and TRBJ2-7, with TRBD2 identical over 10 bases. This CDR3 is 14 amino acids long. Germline CDR1 MNHNY, CDR2 SVGAGI (reference sequence). The junction had 5 bases not matched to a gene; V was cut back by 7 bases and J by 2 bases.

The chain recombines TRBV7-8 with TRBJ1-1, with D possibly matching TRBD1 (5 bases). V was pared by 0 bases and J by 7 bases, with 12 bases between. The CDR3 has 14 amino acids. Germline assignment: CDR1 SGHVS and CDR2 FQNEAQ. This CDR3 reads CASSLARGEGEAFF. The CDR3 region has the DNA TGTGCCAGCAGCTTAGCACGGGGGGAGGGTGAAGCTTTCTTT.

This clone was picked up a small number of times. The chain has TRBV5-1 and TRBJ1-2; D is uncertain. The V gene lost 6 bases and the J gene lost 5 bases, with 20 bases spanning the gap. The CDR3 has 15 residues. CDR1 and CDR2 (germline): SGHRS, YFSETQ. The DNA of the CDR3 is TGCGCCAGCACCGCCACACTCCACAGTGTTTATGGCTACACCTTC. Residues: CASTATLHSVYGYTF.

CDR3 amino acids: CASSLNYEQYF. The CDR3 DNA reads as TGTGCCAGCAGCCTAAACTACGAGCAGTACTTC. The V and J genes are TRBV2 and TRBJ2-7; D call uncertain. Deletions cut 6 bases from V and 3 bases from J, with 6 bases between. Germline CDR1 and CDR2: SNHLY and FYNNEI. CDR3 size: 11 residues.

This clone was counted between two and nine times. The chain uses TRBV7-2 and TRBJ2-2, with 12 bases aligning to TRBD2. Germline V gene data show CDR1 as SGHTA and CDR2 as FQGNSA. V trimming: 4 bases; J trimming: 10 bases; junction bases outside the gene matches: 7. There are 15 residues in the CDR3. DNA of the CDR3: TGTGCCAGCAGCTCCGGACTAGCGGGGAGGGAGGAGCTGTTTTTT. Translating gives CASSSGLAGREELFF.

J is TRBJ1-3 and V is TRBV5-4, with D uncertain. V lost 4 bases to trimming and J lost 0 bases, with 8 bases between them. In germline, CDR1 is SGHNT, CDR2 YYREEE (reference sequence). This CDR3 spans 14 amino acids. Here the CDR3 DNA reads TGTGCCAGCAGCCTGACACTCTCTGGAAACACCATATATTTT. Protein: CASSLTLSGNTIYF.

The rearrangement links TRBV6-5 to TRBJ2-7, with 10 bases lining up with TRBD1. With V trimmed by 5 bases and J by 5 bases, 9 bases remained unmatched. Germline CDR1 is MNHEY and CDR2 is SVGAGI. The CDR3 sequence is 15 residues long. The CDR3 DNA is TGTGCCAGCAGTCCCGGGACAGGGGTGTGGCACGAGCAGTACTTC. Encoded protein: CASSPGTGVWHEQYF.

This clone was seen a few times. This chain connects TRBV2 to TRBJ1-1; the match to TRBD1 covers 8 bases. The V and J ends lost 6 bases and 4 bases, in that order; junction bases with no gene match: 4. The CDR3 length is 13 residues. CDR1 is SNHLY and CDR2 is FYNNEI in the germline V gene. CDR3 protein: CASSEQGGTEAFF. Written as DNA, the CDR3 is TGTGCCAGCAGCGAACAGGGGGGCACTGAAGCTTTCTTT.

The rearrangement links TRBV11-2 to TRBJ1-6, with TRBD1 matching 9 bases. The CDR3 loop spans 14 amino acids. With 3 bases clipped from V and 13 bases from J, the junction kept 7 bases outside the gene matches. The V gene's germline CDR1 is SGHAT and CDR2 FQNNGV. CDR3 residues: CASSLGTGSPPLHF. The CDR3 region has the DNA TGTGCCAGCAGCTTGGGGACAGGGTCACCTCCCCTCCACTTT. Combining the CDR3 with reference TRBV11-2 and TRBJ1-6 gives the whole variable domain EAGVAQSPRYKIIEKRQSVAFWCNPISGHATLYWYQQILGQGPKLLIQFQNNGVVDDSQLPKDRFSAERLKGVDSTLKIQPAKLEDSAVYLCASSLGTGSPPLHFGNGTRLTVT.

V gene TRBV7-8 combines with J gene TRBJ2-1, with 7 bases fitting TRBD1. CDR3 length: 15 residues. CDR1 is SGHVS, CDR2 FQNEAQ, per germline. Unmatched junction bases numbered 7, after V lost 4 bases and J lost 4 bases. The CDR3 coding sequence is TGTGCCAGCAGCTACCGGGACAGCCTTTACAATGAGCAGTTCTTC. This codes for CASSYRDSLYNEQFF.